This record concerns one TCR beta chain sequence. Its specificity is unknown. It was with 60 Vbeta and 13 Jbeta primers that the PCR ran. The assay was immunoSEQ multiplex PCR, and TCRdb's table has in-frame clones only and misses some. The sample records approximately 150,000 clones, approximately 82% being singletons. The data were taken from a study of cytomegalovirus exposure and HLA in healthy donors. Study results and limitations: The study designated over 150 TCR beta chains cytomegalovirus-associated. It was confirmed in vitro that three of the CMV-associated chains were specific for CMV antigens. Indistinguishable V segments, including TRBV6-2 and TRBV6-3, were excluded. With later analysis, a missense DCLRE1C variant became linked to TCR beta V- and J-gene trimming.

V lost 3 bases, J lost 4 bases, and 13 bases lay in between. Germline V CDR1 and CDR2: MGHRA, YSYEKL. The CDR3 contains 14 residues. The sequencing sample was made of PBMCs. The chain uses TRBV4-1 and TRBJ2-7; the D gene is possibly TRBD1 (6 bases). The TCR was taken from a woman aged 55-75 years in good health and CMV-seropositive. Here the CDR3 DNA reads TGCGCCAGCAGCCATCAGGACAGCACTTACGAGCAGTACTTC. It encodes CASSHQDSTYEQYF.